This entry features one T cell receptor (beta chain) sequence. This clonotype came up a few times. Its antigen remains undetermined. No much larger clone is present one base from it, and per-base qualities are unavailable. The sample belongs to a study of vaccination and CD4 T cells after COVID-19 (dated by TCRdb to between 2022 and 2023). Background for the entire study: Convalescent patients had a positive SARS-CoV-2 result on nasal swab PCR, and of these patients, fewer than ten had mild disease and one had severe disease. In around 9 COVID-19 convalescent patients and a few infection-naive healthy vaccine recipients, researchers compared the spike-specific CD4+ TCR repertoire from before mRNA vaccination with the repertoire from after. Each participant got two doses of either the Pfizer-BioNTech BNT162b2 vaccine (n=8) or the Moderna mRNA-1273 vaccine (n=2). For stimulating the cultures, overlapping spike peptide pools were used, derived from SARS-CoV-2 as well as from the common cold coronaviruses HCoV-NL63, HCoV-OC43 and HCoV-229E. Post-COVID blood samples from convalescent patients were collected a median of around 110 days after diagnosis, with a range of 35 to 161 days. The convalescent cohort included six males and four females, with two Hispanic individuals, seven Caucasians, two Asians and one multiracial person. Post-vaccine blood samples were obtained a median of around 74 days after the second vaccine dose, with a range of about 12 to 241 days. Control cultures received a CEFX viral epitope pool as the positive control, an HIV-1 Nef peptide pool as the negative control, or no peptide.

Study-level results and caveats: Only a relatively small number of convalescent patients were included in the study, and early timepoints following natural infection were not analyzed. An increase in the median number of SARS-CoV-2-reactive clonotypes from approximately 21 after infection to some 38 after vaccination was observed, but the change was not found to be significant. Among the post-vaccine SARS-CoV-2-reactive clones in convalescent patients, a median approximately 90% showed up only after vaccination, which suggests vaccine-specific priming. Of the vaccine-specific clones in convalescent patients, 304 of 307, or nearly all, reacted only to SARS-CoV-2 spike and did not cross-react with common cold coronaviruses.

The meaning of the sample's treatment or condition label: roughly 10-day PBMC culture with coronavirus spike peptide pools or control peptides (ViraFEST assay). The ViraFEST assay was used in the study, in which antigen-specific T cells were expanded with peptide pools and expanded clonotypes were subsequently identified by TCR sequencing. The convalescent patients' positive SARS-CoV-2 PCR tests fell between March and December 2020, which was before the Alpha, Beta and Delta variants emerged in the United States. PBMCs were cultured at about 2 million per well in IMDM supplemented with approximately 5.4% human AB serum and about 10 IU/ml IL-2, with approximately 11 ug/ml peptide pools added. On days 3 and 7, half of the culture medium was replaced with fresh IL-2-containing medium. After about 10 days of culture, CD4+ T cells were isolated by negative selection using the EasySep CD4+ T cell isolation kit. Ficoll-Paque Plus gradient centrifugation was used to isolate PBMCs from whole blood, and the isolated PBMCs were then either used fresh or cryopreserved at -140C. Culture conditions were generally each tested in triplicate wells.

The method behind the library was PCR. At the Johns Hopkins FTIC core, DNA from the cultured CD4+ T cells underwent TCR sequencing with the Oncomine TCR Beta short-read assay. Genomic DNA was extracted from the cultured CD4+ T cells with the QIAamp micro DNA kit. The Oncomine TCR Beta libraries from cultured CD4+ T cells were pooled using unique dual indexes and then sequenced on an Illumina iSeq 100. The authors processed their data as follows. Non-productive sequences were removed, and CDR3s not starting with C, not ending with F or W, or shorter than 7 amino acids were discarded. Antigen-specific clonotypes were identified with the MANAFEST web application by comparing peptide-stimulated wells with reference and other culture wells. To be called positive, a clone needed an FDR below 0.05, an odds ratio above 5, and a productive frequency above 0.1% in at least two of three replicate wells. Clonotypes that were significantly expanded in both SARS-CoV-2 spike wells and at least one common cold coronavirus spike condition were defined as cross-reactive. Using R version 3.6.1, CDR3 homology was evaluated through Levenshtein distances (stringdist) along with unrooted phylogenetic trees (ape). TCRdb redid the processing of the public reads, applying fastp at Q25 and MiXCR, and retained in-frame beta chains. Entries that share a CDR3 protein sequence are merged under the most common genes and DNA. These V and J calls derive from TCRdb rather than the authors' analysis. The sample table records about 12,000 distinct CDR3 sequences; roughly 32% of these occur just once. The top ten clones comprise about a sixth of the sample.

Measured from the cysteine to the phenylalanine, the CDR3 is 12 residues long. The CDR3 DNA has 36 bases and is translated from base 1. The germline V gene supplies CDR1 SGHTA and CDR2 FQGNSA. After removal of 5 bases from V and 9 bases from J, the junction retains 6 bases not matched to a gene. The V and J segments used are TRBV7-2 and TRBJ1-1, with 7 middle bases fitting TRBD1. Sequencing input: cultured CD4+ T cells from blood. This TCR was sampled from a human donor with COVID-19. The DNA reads TGTGCCAGCAGCCCCGGGACAGAGAAAGCTTTCTTT. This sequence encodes CASSPGTEKAFF. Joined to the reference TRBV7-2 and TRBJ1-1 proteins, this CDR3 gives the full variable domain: GAGVSQSPSNKVTEKGKDVELRCDPISGHTALYWYRQSLGQGLEFLIYFQGNSAPDKSGLPSDRFSAERTGGSVSTLTIQRTQQEDSAVYLCASSPGTEKAFFGQGTRLTVV.